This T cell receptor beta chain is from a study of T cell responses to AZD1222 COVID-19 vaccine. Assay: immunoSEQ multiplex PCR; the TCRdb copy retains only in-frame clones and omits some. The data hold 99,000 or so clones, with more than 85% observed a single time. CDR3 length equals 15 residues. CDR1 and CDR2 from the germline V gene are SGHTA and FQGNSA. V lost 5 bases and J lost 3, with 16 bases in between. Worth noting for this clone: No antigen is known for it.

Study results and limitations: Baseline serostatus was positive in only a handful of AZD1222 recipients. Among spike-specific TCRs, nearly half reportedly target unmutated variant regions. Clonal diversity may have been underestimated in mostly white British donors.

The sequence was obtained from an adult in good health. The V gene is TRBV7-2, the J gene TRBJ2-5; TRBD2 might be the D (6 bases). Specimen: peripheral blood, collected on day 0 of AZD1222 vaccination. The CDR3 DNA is TGTGCCAGCAGCCCGGACGGGGGTTCCAAAGAGACCCAGTACTTC. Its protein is CASSPDGGSKETQYF.